These 17 T cell receptor beta chains came from one sample sequenced in a study of regulatory T cells in long-lasting Graves disease. Relying on iRepertoire HTBI primers and Arm-PCR of CDR3 regions, the team built TCR beta libraries. One entry per CDR3 protein, called by TCRdb with MiXCR from the multiplex PCR reads. The sample includes roughly 610,000 distinct CDR3 sequences, less than 20% seen only once; the top ten take about 17%. Time point here: newly diagnosed GD, antithyroid drugs for less than 3 months. The TCR library was made from RNA that had been extracted from PBMCs in TRIzol. This same sample was also taken into another study, of T cells in Graves' hyperthyroidism and ophthalmopathy.

Sequencing was performed on peripheral blood mononuclear cells (PBMCs), taken at new diagnosis, from a patient treated with antithyroid drugs. These receptor sequences come from a woman in her 30s with Graves disease.

Note on this clonotype: This may be a read error: a much more frequent sequence differs by one nucleotide. The J gene is TRBJ1-2, the V gene TRBV6-9; 11 positions agree with TRBD1. Germline-derived CDR1 and CDR2 are MNHGY and SVAAGI. With 8 bases clipped from V and 5 bases from J, the junction kept 10 bases outside the gene matches. CDR3 length equals 15 residues. CDR3 region: CASRFSGTGGYGYTF. The CDR3 region has the DNA TGTGCCAGCCGTTTTTCTGGGACAGGGGGGTATGGCTACACCTTC.

Comment on this clonotype: This may arise from a read error, as a much more abundant clone is one base away. This chain connects TRBV5-8 to TRBJ2-2; D is unclear. The CDR3 spans 14 residues. Trimming took 10 bases from V and 1 from J, leaving 14 bases between them. CDR1 is SGHTS, CDR2 YDEGEE, per germline. CDR3 loop: CAGTSTRNTGELFF. DNA of the CDR3: TGTGCCGGCACCTCGACAAGGAACACCGGGGAGCTGTTTTTT.

This clonotype has only a few counts. The chain links TRBV3-1 to TRBJ2-3; TRBD1 matches 9 bases. Germline CDR1 and CDR2: LGHDT and YNNKEL (reference sequence). V gave up 3 bases and J gave up 6 bases; unmatched junction bases: 4. CDR3 length: 14 amino acids. As DNA, the CDR3 is TGTGCCAGCAGCCAGCGGGACAGGGCTGATACGCAGTATTTT. It encodes CASSQRDRADTQYF.

The V gene is TRBV3-1, the J gene TRBJ2-1; D unresolved. The germline gives CDR1 LGHDT, CDR2 YNNKEL (reference sequence). The CDR3 runs to 15 residues. Trimming removed 1 base at V and 10 bases at J, with 17 bases between. The CDR3 reads CASSQGALAAREQFF. In DNA, the CDR3 is TGTGCCAGCAGCCAAGGGGCATTGGCTGCCCGCGAGCAGTTCTTC.

This clonotype was seen ten or more times. The rearrangement joins TRBV12-3 or TRBV12-4 to TRBJ1-1; the match to TRBD1 covers 8 bases. V was pared by 5 bases and J by 1 base, with 3 bases of the junction left unmatched. CDR3 length: 14 residues. The CDR3: CASSQGAPNTEAFF. The DNA for the CDR3 is TGTGCCAGCAGTCAGGGGGCGCCGAACACTGAAGCTTTCTTT.

The rearrangement links TRBV9 to TRBJ1-2, with D unresolved. The CDR3 is made up of 14 amino acids. Per germline, CDR1 SGDLS and CDR2 YYNGEE. The V end was cut by 3 bases, the J end by 7 bases, with 16 bases between. The CDR3 region has the DNA TGTGCCAGCAGCGCGACCGGATCTGATGGTGGCTACACCTTC. Translated, it gives CASSATGSDGGYTF.

V usage is TRBV5-1 and J usage is TRBJ2-1; 7 bases are shared with TRBD2. The CDR3 runs 15 residues. V shed 0 bases, J shed 9 bases, and the junction held 9 bases outside the gene matches. CDR1 SGHRS and CDR2 YFSETQ come from the germline V gene. The CDR3 here is CASSLVAGVGGEQFF. Here the CDR3 DNA reads TGCGCCAGCAGCTTGGTTGCGGGAGTCGGGGGTGAGCAGTTCTTC.

This clonotype was found many times. The chain recombines TRBV28 with TRBJ2-7; D ambiguous. The CDR3 contains 14 residues. Per germline, CDR1 MDHEN and CDR2 SYDVKM. The V end was cut by 2 bases, the J end by 3 bases, with 11 bases between. CDR3 sequence reads: CASSLLHSLYEQYF. CDR3 nucleotides: TGTGCCAGCAGTTTACTTCACTCCCTCTACGAGCAGTACTTC.

This chain uses TRBV27 with TRBJ1-1; D gene unclear. The length of the CDR3 is 14 residues. CDR1 is MNHEY, CDR2 SMNVEV, per germline (reference sequence). V gave up 2 bases and J gave up 5 bases, with 12 bases separating them. Written as DNA, the CDR3 is TGTGCCAGCAGTTTACAAGGGCGGTATACTGAAGCTTTCTTT. Its translation: CASSLQGRYTEAFF.

This clonotype was detected many times. The CDR3 region has the DNA TGTGCCAGCAGCCGACAGGGGGCTGCGGGAGAGCAGTACTTC. Translating gives CASSRQGAAGEQYF. The chain employs TRBV3-1 and TRBJ2-7, with 10 bases fitting TRBD1. Per germline, CDR1 LGHDT and CDR2 YNNKEL (reference sequence). Trimming cost V 4 bases and J 7 bases; bases outside gene matches: 7. CDR3 length: 14 amino acids.

The chain recombines TRBV20-1 with TRBJ2-5; 11 bases map to TRBD2. Per the germline V gene, CDR1 is DFQATT and CDR2 is SNEGSKA (reference sequence). This CDR3 spans 15 amino acids. Unmatched junction bases numbered 6, after V lost 1 base and J lost 5 bases. As DNA, the CDR3 is TGCAGTGCTAGAGTTAGCGGGAGGGCCGGGGAGACCCAGTACTTC. Protein sequence: CSARVSGRAGETQYF.

This clonotype occurred many times. The CDR3 DNA sequence: TGTGCCAGTACTACCGGGACAGGGACTTATAGCAATCAGCCCCAGCATTTT. Encoded protein: CASTTGTGTYSNQPQHF. This rearrangement joins TRBV19 to TRBJ1-5; 9 bases match TRBD1. In germline, CDR1 is LNHDA, CDR2 SQIVND (reference sequence). With V trimmed by 7 bases and J by 0 bases, 10 bases remained unmatched. The length of the CDR3 is 17 residues.

CDR3 in amino acids: CASSRVQGRYTEAFF. The CDR3 nucleotides read TGTGCCAGCAGCCGAGTACAGGGACGTTATACTGAAGCTTTCTTT. This rearrangement joins TRBV14 to TRBJ1-1; TRBD1 is a possible D gene (6 bases). Germline assignment: CDR1 SGHDN and CDR2 FVKESK. With 4 bases removed from V and 5 bases from J, the gap between germline ends came to 17 bases. This CDR3 is 15 amino acids long.

The chain carries TRBV19 and TRBJ2-7; D is perhaps TRBD2 (5 bases). The V gene's germline CDR1 is LNHDA and CDR2 SQIVND (reference sequence). The CDR3 runs 14 residues. Trimming left V 10 bases short and J 4 bases short, with 20 bases between. The CDR3 spells CATRPGSRGYEQYF. In nucleotides, the CDR3 is TGTGCCACGCGGCCGGGGAGCCGCGGATACGAGCAGTACTTC.

The chain carries TRBV2 and TRBJ2-4, with 9 positions matching TRBD1. J lost 9 bases, V lost 6 bases, and 3 bases had no gene match. CDR1 is SNHLY, CDR2 FYNNEI, per germline. This CDR3 has 12 residues. The CDR3 protein is CASSGQGPIQYF. As DNA, the CDR3 is TGTGCCAGCAGCGGACAGGGGCCCATTCAGTACTTC. Together with reference TRBV2 and TRBJ2-4, the CDR3 gives the full variable domain: EPEVTQTPSHQVTQMGQEVILRCVPISNHLYFYWYRQILGQKVEFLVSFYNNEISEKSEIFDDQFSVERPDGSNFTLKIRSTKLEDSAMYFCASSGQGPIQYFGAGTRLSVL.

This clonotype was seen many times. This chain uses TRBV7-2 with TRBJ1-2; 9 nucleotides line up with TRBD1. CDR3 length: 14 residues. The V gene's germline CDR1 is SGHTA and CDR2 FQGNSA. Germline trimming cut 3 bases from V and 10 bases from J; bases unmatched to any gene: 9. CDR3: CASSFDRGNEFYTF. The CDR3 DNA sequence: TGTGCCAGCAGCTTCGACAGGGGGAATGAGTTCTACACCTTC.

About this clonotype itself: A much more abundant neighbour one base away suggests this may be a read error. The rearrangement links TRBV7-8 to TRBJ1-5; the D gene is possibly TRBD1 (6 bases). This CDR3 contains 15 residues. CDR1 is SGHVS, CDR2 FQNEAQ, per germline. Trimming shortened V by 3 bases and J by 2 bases, and 11 bases separated the two germline ends. DNA for the CDR3: TGTGCCAGCAGCTTTGGGACAACGGGCAATCAGCCCCAGCATTTT. This codes for CASSFGTTGNQPQHF.